These 6 T cell receptor beta chains share one sample of origin, sequenced in a study of blood T cell repertoires in COVID-19. Sequenced by immunoSEQ multiplex PCR; TCRdb stores in-frame clones only, minus some. The data contain fewer than 130,000 clones, around 68% of them singletons. The sample taken for sequencing was peripheral blood. Receptors originate from an older woman with acute or convalescent COVID-19.

The chain employs TRBV5-5 and TRBJ1-1; D is uncertain. CDR1 is SGHKS and CDR2 is YYEKEE in the germline V gene (reference sequence). The CDR3 contains 14 residues. The germline V and J ends were trimmed by 6 bases and 7 bases, with 19 bases remaining between them. Written as DNA, the CDR3 is TGTGCCAGCACTACCCTCGGGGTATCCATTGAAGCTTTCTTT. Protein sequence: CASTTLGVSIEAFF.

The rearrangement uses TRBV7-9 and TRBJ1-4; 9 bases agree with TRBD1. The CDR3 totals 14 residues. Unmatched junction bases numbered 2, after V lost 0 bases and J lost 9 bases. Germline values: CDR1 SEHNR, CDR2 FQNEAQ (reference sequence). CDR3 sequence reads: CASSLAGTGKKLFF. The CDR3 DNA sequence: TGTGCCAGCAGCTTAGCCGGGACAGGGAAAAAACTGTTTTTT.

The rearrangement uses TRBV7-2 and TRBJ2-7; D is perhaps TRBD1 (6 bases). The CDR3 covers 15 residues. Germline V lookup: CDR1 SGHTA, CDR2 FQGNSA. V lost 1 base and J 2 bases, leaving 12 bases between the germline ends. CDR3 residues: CASSLDRAVTYEQYF. CDR3 sequence (DNA): TGTGCCAGCAGCTTAGACAGGGCGGTAACCTACGAGCAGTACTTC.

The gene calls are TRBV2 and TRBJ1-2; D is unresolved. The germline V gene has CDR1 SNHLY and CDR2 FYNNEI. V lost 3 bases and J lost 1, with 9 bases in between. This CDR3 contains 14 residues. In DNA, the CDR3 is TGTGCCAGCAGTGATCTTCAGGTTAACTATGGCTACACCTTC. Translation: CASSDLQVNYGYTF.

A single count supports this clone. The chain recombines TRBV21-1 with TRBJ2-6; the DNA was not used to check the table's D call, TRBD1. TRBV21-1 represents a pseudogene. The CDR3 is 20 residues long. CDR3 DNA sequence: TGTGCCCCGAAACCCGGACAGGGGGCCCTAACCATCTCTGGGGCCAACGTCCTGACTTTC. This sequence encodes CAPKPGQGALTISGANVLTF.

The CDR3 sequence: CASSQEWGPYNEQFF. The CDR3 bases are TGTGCCAGCAGTCAAGAGTGGGGGCCCTACAATGAGCAGTTCTTC. V usage is TRBV6-4 and J usage is TRBJ2-1; possible D gene TRBD1, 6 bases. Per the germline V gene, CDR1 is MRHNA and CDR2 is SNTAGT. The CDR3 length is 15 residues. V lost 5 bases and J lost 2, with 13 bases in between.